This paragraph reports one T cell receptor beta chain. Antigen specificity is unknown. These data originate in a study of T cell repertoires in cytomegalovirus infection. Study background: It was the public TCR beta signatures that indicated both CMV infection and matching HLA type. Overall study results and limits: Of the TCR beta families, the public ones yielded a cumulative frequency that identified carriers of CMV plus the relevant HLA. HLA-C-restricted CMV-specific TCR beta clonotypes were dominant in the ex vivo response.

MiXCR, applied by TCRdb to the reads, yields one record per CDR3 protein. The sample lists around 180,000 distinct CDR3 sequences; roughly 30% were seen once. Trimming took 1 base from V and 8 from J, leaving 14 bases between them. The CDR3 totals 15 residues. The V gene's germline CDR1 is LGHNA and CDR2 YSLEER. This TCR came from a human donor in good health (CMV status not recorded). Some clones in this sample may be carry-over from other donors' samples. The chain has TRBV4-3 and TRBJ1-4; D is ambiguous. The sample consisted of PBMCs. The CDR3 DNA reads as TGCGCCAGCAGCCAAGGAGGCCCGGGCATCGAAAAACTGTTTTTT. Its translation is CASSQGGPGIEKLFF.